The rows below give T cell receptor beta chains drawn from one sample of a study of shared clonotypes between healthy human individuals. The assay was immunoSEQ multiplex PCR, and TCRdb's table has in-frame clones only and misses some. The sample holds around 1,900,000 clones; around 93% are singletons and the top ten take around 1.8%. The sample taken for sequencing was naive CD8+ T cells from PBMCs. These receptors were taken from a man aged 18-30 years in good health. Some clones in this sample may be carry-over from other donors' samples. Both conserved end residues are part of each CDR3. D genes are given only for firm matches. Clone size is given for some rows only: seen once, a few or many times, or a class if the clone is expanded.

TRBV6-1	-	TRBJ1-5	TRBD1	CASSGTGVSNQPQHF	TGTGCCAGCAGTGGGACAGGGGTTAGCAATCAGCCCCAGCATTTT
TRBV6-4	-	TRBJ2-1	-	CASSDSRENEQFF	TGTGCCAGCAGTGACTCTCGAGAGAATGAGCAGTTCTTC
TRBV9	-	TRBJ1-1	TRBD1	CASSVDDRGNTEAFF	TGTGCCAGCAGCGTAGATGACAGGGGGAACACTGAAGCTTTCTTT
TRBV19	-	TRBJ2-7	-	CASSPKPGLEQYF	TGTGCCAGTAGTCCAAAACCGGGACTTGAGCAGTACTTC
TRBV9	-	TRBJ2-1	TRBD2	CASSGILAGGPRNEQFF	TGTGCCAGCAGCGGAATACTAGCGGGAGGGCCCCGAAATGAGCAGTTCTTC
TRBV7-3	-	TRBJ2-1	TRBD2	CASSFRLAGFYNEQFF	TGTGCCAGCAGCTTCAGACTAGCGGGATTTTACAATGAGCAGTTCTTC
TRBV7-9	few	TRBJ1-2	-	CASPPAALGNGYTF	TGTGCCAGCCCCCCTGCAGCCTTGGGGAATGGCTACACCTTC
TRBV19	-	TRBJ2-5	-	CASSGWPGGLQETQYF	TGTGCCAGTAGTGGGTGGCCAGGGGGACTCCAAGAGACCCAGTACTTC
TRBV19	-	TRBJ1-1	TRBD1	CATKDRVNTEAFF	TGTGCCACTAAAGACAGGGTGAACACTGAAGCTTTCTTT
TRBV27	-	TRBJ2-1	TRBD2	CASSLGLRVEQFF	TGTGCCAGCAGTTTGGGACTACGAGTTGAGCAGTTCTTC
TRBV6-1	once	TRBJ1-1	TRBD1	CAGRGQGYTEAFF	TGTGCCGGTAGGGGGCAGGGGTACACTGAAGCTTTCTTT
TRBV14	-	TRBJ2-7	-	CASSQDMAGPFYEQYF	TGTGCCAGCAGCCAAGATATGGCGGGACCCTTTTACGAGCAGTACTTC
TRBV19	-	TRBJ2-1	TRBD2	CASSFWTSGSRDEQFF	TGTGCCAGTAGTTTCTGGACTAGCGGGAGTAGGGATGAGCAGTTCTTC
TRBV6-5	-	TRBJ2-3	-	CASSYDPRYTQYF	TGTGCCAGCAGTTATGACCCGCGGTATACGCAGTATTTT
TRBV27	-	TRBJ2-1	-	CASSLGQQGAYNEQFF	TGTGCCAGCAGTTTGGGTCAGCAAGGGGCCTACAATGAGCAGTTCTTC
TRBV11-2	-	TRBJ2-7	TRBD1	CASSLESQQGAFRSYEQYF	TGTGCCAGCAGCTTAGAGTCGCAACAGGGGGCGTTTAGGTCCTACGAGCAGTACTTC
TRBV29-1	-	TRBJ2-7	TRBD1	CSAQNRGPYEQYF	TGCAGCGCTCAAAACAGGGGACCCTACGAGCAGTACTTC
TRBV19	-	TRBJ2-2	TRBD1	CASSMFQGAPGELFF	TGTGCCAGTAGTATGTTCCAGGGGGCGCCCGGGGAGCTGTTTTTT
TRBV25-1	-	TRBJ1-1	TRBD1	CASSGLLTGRNTEAFF	TGTGCCAGCAGTGGTCTTCTGACAGGGAGGAACACTGAAGCTTTCTTT
TRBV27	-	TRBJ2-1	-	CASIRRGQNEQFF	TGTGCCAGCATTCGGAGAGGTCAGAATGAGCAGTTCTTC
TRBV30	-	TRBJ2-1	-	CACFPGDLNEQFF	TGTGCCTGCTTCCCGGGGGACCTCAATGAGCAGTTCTTC
TRBV28	-	TRBJ1-2	TRBD1	CASRSGGYYGYTF	TGTGCCAGCAGGTCAGGGGGCTACTATGGCTACACCTTC
TRBV2	once	TRBJ2-7	TRBD2	CASSERFVASGNDEQYF	TGTGCCAGCAGTGAACGTTTTGTGGCTAGCGGGAACGATGAGCAGTACTTC
TRBV9	-	TRBJ2-2	TRBD2	CASSPRTSGRAGTGELFF	TGTGCCAGCAGCCCCCGGACTAGCGGGAGGGCCGGCACCGGGGAGCTGTTTTTT
TRBV6-4	-	TRBJ1-5	-	CASSDPNSGTYISNQPQHF	TGTGCCAGCAGTGACCCGAACTCCGGGACATATATTAGCAATCAGCCCCAGCATTTT
TRBV4-2	-	TRBJ2-7	-	CASSRDRGVNEQYF	TGTGCCAGCAGCCGCGACCGGGGCGTGAACGAGCAGTACTTC
TRBV18	-	TRBJ1-4	TRBD1	CASSNLDAGGELEEKLFF	TGTGCCAGCTCAAACCTTGATGCAGGGGGCGAGCTTGAAGAAAAACTGTTTTTT
TRBV27	-	TRBJ1-5	TRBD1	CASSLSGTGRQPQHF	TGTGCCAGCAGTTTATCGGGGACAGGGCGTCAGCCCCAGCATTTT
TRBV27	-	TRBJ2-1	TRBD2	CASTPSGSYEQFF	TGTGCCAGCACCCCTAGCGGGAGCTATGAGCAGTTCTTC
TRBV4-3	-	TRBJ2-7	-	CASSQDGEDEQYF	TGCGCCAGCAGCCAAGACGGGGAGGACGAGCAGTACTTC
TRBV28	-	TRBJ1-4	TRBD1	CASSSTGQPTTLEKLFF	TGTGCCAGCAGTTCTACGGGACAGCCTACAACTCTCGAAAAACTGTTTTTT
TRBV25-1	-	TRBJ1-5	-	CASRQGSQPQHF	TGTGCCAGCAGACAGGGTAGCCAGCCCCAGCATTTT
TRBV6-6	-	TRBJ1-5	-	CASSYSGQSNQPQHF	TGTGCCAGCAGTTACTCAGGACAGTCTAATCAGCCCCAGCATTTT
TRBV21-1	-	TRBJ1-1	-	CASSKERKNTEAFF	TGTGCCAGCAGCAAGGAGAGGAAGAACACTGAAGCTTTCTTT
TRBV7-8	-	TRBJ2-1	-	CASSLPPPNEQFF	TGTGCCAGCAGCTTACCCCCCCCGAATGAGCAGTTCTTC
TRBV27	-	TRBJ2-7	-	CASTLSAGGYSYEQYF	TGTGCCAGCACCTTATCGGCTGGGGGTTACTCCTACGAGCAGTACTTC
TRBV6-6	-	TRBJ1-2	-	CASRLDASTRGYTF	TGTGCCAGCAGATTGGACGCCTCCACTAGGGGCTACACCTTC
TRBV6-5	-	TRBJ2-7	TRBD1	CASSWGQSSSYEQYF	TGTGCCAGCAGTTGGGGACAGTCAAGCTCCTACGAGCAGTACTTC
TRBV4-2	-	TRBJ1-3	-	CASSQEVVGSGNTIYF	TGTGCCAGCAGCCAAGAAGTGGTAGGGTCAGGAAACACCATATATTTT
TRBV5-1	-	TRBJ2-3	TRBD1	CASSLEKTGTGWTDTQYF	TGCGCCAGCAGCCTGGAAAAAACCGGGACAGGGTGGACAGATACGCAGTATTTT
TRBV11-2	-	TRBJ2-5	TRBD1	CASSPGQGAQTQYF	TGTGCCAGCAGCCCGGGACAGGGGGCGCAGACCCAGTACTTC
TRBV7-2	once	TRBJ1-5	-	CASSLVGENQPQHF	TGTGCCAGCAGCTTAGTCGGGGAAAATCAGCCCCAGCATTTT
TRBV27	-	TRBJ1-2	-	CASSLSPGHGYTF	TGTGCCAGCAGTTTATCTCCCGGACATGGCTACACCTTC
TRBV7-6	-	TRBJ2-3	TRBD2	CASSGWGSGTDTQYF	TGTGCCAGCTCAGGGTGGGGTAGCGGGACAGATACGCAGTATTTT
TRBV7-6	-	TRBJ2-7	TRBD1	CASSYRTGGHYEQYF	TGTGCCAGCAGCTATAGGACAGGGGGCCACTACGAGCAGTACTTC
TRBV27	-	TRBJ2-7	TRBD2	CASSLSRTSGTYEQYF	TGTGCCAGCAGTTTATCTAGGACTAGCGGCACCTACGAGCAGTACTTC
TRBV28	-	TRBJ1-2	-	CASSLFQGDYTF	TGTGCCAGCAGTTTATTTCAGGGCGACTACACCTTC
TRBV6-5	-	TRBJ1-5	-	CASSQLQGQPQHF	TGTGCCAGCAGTCAACTTCAGGGCCAGCCCCAGCATTTT
TRBV6-5	-	TRBJ2-6	-	CASSAGGPGANVLTF	TGTGCCAGCAGCGCCGGGGGGCCTGGGGCCAACGTCCTGACTTTC
TRBV7-2	-	TRBJ2-7	-	CASSLVTGGGYEQYF	TGTGCCAGCAGCTTAGTTACCGGCGGAGGCTACGAGCAGTACTTC
TRBV21-1	few	TRBJ1-2	-	CASSSWGSVNYGYTF	TGTGCCAGCAGCAGCTGGGGGTCGGTTAACTATGGCTACACCTTC
TRBV7-9	once	TRBJ2-7	-	CASSPPRNEQYF	TGTGCCAGCAGCCCCCCCCGGAACGAGCAGTACTTC
TRBV2	few	TRBJ1-1	-	CASSAWIPENTEAFF	TGTGCCAGCAGTGCTTGGATTCCGGAGAACACTGAAGCTTTCTTT
TRBV4-3	-	TRBJ2-7	-	CASSLLPPGAESYEQYF	TGCGCCAGCAGCCTACTACCTCCCGGGGCGGAGTCCTACGAGCAGTACTTC